This TCR beta chain stems from a study of cytomegalovirus exposure and HLA in healthy donors. Background on the study: T cells numbering around 170 million yielded more than 95 million unique TCR beta sequences in an earlier analysis.

This clone has just a few counts. Its antigen is not known. Primers included in the PCR were 60 Vbeta and 13 Jbeta primers. Measured with immunoSEQ multiplex PCR; TCRdb has only the in-frame clones, and not every one. The profile shows about 90,000 clones, 75% to 80% of them singletons. Looked up from germline, CDR1 is SEHNR and CDR2 is FQNEAQ (reference sequence). The CDR3 is 15 amino acids. V was shortened by 6 bases and J by 6 bases, with 17 bases between the two germline ends. Whole-study results and caveats: V segments that were indistinguishable, TRBV6-2 and TRBV6-3 among them, were omitted from analysis.

V and J are TRBV7-9 and TRBJ1-4; D is possibly TRBD1 (6 bases). This clonotype was obtained from a middle-aged woman in good health and CMV-seropositive. The specimen was PBMCs. The CDR3, as DNA: TGTGCCAGCAGACACGACAGGTTCGGGGATGAAAAACTGTTTTTT. This translates into CASRHDRFGDEKLFF.